What follows describes a single T cell receptor beta chain. Antigen unknown. These data come from a study of T cell responses to AZD1222 COVID-19 vaccine. Pooled together were second doses at about 4 or about 12 weeks. The method was immunoSEQ multiplex PCR; TCRdb's version includes in-frame clones alone and lacks a portion of them. The sample lists about 35,000 clones, 85% to 90% occurring once. Whole-study results and caveats: Baseline antibody screening turned up just a handful of seropositive AZD1222 recipients. Rises in breadth and depth of Spike-specific TCRs came after two AZD1222 doses. Mostly white British, mostly female donors; authors suggested clonal diversity may be underestimated.

V was pared by 0 bases and J by 3 bases, with 5 bases of the junction left unmatched. This CDR3 has 16 residues. Germline CDR1 and CDR2: SGHRS and YFSETQ. This sequence was found in an adult who received the AZD1222 COVID-19 vaccine. The rearrangement uses TRBV5-1 and TRBJ2-3; 9 bases match TRBD1. Sequencing used peripheral blood, obtained 28 days after the second AZD1222 dose. The CDR3 sequence: CASSLGSGQGTDTQYF. The CDR3 DNA reads TGCGCCAGCAGCTTGGGGTCGGGACAGGGAACAGATACGCAGTATTTT.